This T cell receptor (beta chain) came from a study of shared clonotypes between healthy human individuals. Study-wide findings and caveats: Sharing across a few donors was seen in 5% to 5.5% of naive CD4 clonotypes. Clonotype sharing among donors, it was expected, would be affected by sequencing depth.

Original data processing: Junction-only sequences produced by ImmunoSEQ had no quality scores, so filtering differed. Produced via immunoSEQ multiplex PCR; TCRdb's table is partial and in-frame only. V and J calls and clone size are those listed in that table; D and trimming were worked out from the DNA. The table shows more than 2 million clones, with just under 95% occurring only once. Terminally differentiated effector memory CD45RA+ cells were excluded by CCR7 positive selection of CD45RO-negative cells. With respect to this clone: Antigen: not known.

This receptor was obtained from a man between 18 and 29 years old in good health. Specimen: naive CD8+ T cells sorted from blood.

CDR3 coding DNA: TGTGCCAGCAACCCGGTAACGGGGGCTAATGAAAAACTGTTTTTT. Translation gives CASNPVTGANEKLFF. This sequence joins TRBV7-9 and TRBJ1-4; D might be TRBD1 (5 bases). The V end was cut by 7 bases, the J end by 3 bases, with 15 bases between. CDR1 SEHNR and CDR2 FQNEAQ come from the germline V gene (reference sequence). The CDR3 contains 15 residues.